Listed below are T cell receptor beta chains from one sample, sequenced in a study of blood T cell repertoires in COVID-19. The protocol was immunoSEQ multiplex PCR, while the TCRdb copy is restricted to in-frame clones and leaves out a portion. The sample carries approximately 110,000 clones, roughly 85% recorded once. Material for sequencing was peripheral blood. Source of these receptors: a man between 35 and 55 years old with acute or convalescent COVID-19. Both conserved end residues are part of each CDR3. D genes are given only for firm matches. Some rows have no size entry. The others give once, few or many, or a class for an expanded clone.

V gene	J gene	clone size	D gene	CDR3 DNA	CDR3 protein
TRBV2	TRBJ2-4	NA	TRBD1	TGTGCCAGCAGTGAAGGTCTAAGGGACAGCATTCAGTACTTC	CASSEGLRDSIQYF
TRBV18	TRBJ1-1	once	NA	TGTGCCAGCTCCCGATTGAGCGGGGGAGCGACTGAAGCTTTCTTT	CASSRLSGGATEAFF
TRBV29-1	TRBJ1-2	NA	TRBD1	TGCAGCGTTGCAGGGGGCGAGGGTAATGGCTACACCTTC	CSVAGGEGNGYTF
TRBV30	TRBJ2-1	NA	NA	TGTGCCTGGAGTGTAGTTAGGGGGGGTGGTGAGCAGTTCTTC	CAWSVVRGGGEQFF
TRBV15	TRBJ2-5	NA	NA	TGTGCCACCAGCAGAGATCGTGAGGAGACCCAGTACTTC	CATSRDREETQYF
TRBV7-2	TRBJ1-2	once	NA	TGTGCCAGCAGCTTAGGGGGGGGCGCCCTCTATGGCTACACCTTC	CASSLGGGALYGYTF
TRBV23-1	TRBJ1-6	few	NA	TGCGCCAGCAGTCAATTTCAGTCTCGGGGACACCCTAATTCACCCCTCCACTTT	CASSQFQSRGHPNSPLHF
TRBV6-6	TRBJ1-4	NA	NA	TGTGCCAGTAACCCCGACCCTTCGGGGAAGGAAAAACTGTTTTTT	CASNPDPSGKEKLFF
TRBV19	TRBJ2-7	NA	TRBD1	TGTGCCAGTAGTATTAGAAGACAGGGGTTATCCTACGAGCAGTACTTC	CASSIRRQGLSYEQYF
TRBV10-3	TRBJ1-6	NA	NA	TGTGCCATCAGTGAGGTCAACTTGAATTCACCCCTCCACTTT	CAISEVNLNSPLHF
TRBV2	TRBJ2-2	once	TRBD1	TGTGCCAGCAGAGGACAGGGGGCGAACACCGGGGAGCTGTTTTTT	CASRGQGANTGELFF
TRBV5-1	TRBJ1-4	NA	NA	TGCGCCAGCAGCTTCGTTTCGGGAGCAACTAATGAAAAACTGTTTTTT	CASSFVSGATNEKLFF
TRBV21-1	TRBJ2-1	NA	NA	TGTGCCAGCAGCATTTCCGAGGGACTAGCGGGGGGAGGTGAGTACAATGAGCAGTTCTTC	CASSISEGLAGGGEYNEQFF
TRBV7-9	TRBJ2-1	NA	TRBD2	TGTGCCAGCAGCCGACTAGCTCAAAGCTCCTACAATGAGCAGTTCTTC	CASSRLAQSSYNEQFF
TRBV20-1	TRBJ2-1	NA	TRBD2	TGCAGTGCTAGTGGGACTAGCGGTGGTGTCTACAATGAGCAGTTCTTC	CSASGTSGGVYNEQFF
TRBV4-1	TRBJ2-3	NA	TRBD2	TGCGCCAGCAGCCAAAGGACTAGCGGAAACACAGATACGCAGTATTTT	CASSQRTSGNTDTQYF
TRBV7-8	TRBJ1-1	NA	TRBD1	TGTGCCAGCAGCTTAGGGGGACAGGGGGCAGCTTTCTTT	CASSLGGQGAAFF
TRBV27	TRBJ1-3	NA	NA	TGTGCCAGCAGTTTATCCGGCTCTGGAAACACCATATATTTT	CASSLSGSGNTIYF
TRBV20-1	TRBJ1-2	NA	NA	TGCAGTGGGGAGGCCAACTATGGCTACACCTTC	CSGEANYGYTF
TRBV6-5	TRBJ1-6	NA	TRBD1	TGTGCCAGCAGTTACTACAGGGGTGATTCACCCCTCCACTTT	CASSYYRGDSPLHF
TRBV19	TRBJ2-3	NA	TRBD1	TGTGCCAGTAGAAATTTCCCCACCCAGGGGGAAGGAGATACGCAGTATTTT	CASRNFPTQGEGDTQYF
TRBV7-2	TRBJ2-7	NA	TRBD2	TGTGCCAGCAGCTTATTTACGGGAGGGTACGGGCAGTACTTC	CASSLFTGGYGQYF
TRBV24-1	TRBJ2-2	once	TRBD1	TGTGCCACCAGTGCTTCCGGGACAGCTAACACCGGGGAGCTGTTTTTT	CATSASGTANTGELFF
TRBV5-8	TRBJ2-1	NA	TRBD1	TGTGCCAGCAGCCCGGGCGGGACAGGGGAAGAGTATGAGCAGTTCTTC	CASSPGGTGEEYEQFF
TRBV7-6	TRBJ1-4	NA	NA	TGTGCCAGCAGCCCACGTCAAGGGGCGGATGAAAAACTGTTTTTT	CASSPRQGADEKLFF
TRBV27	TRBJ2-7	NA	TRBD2	TGTGCCAGCAGATATACTAGCGGGGGTACCTACGAGCAGTACTTC	CASRYTSGGTYEQYF
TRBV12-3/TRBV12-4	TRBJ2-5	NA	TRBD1	TGTGCCAGCAGCCGCGACAGGGTTCTCCAGTACTTC	CASSRDRVLQYF
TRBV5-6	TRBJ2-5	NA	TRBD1	TGTGCCAGCAGCCCCCGACAGGGTGCAGGGACCCAGTACTTC	CASSPRQGAGTQYF
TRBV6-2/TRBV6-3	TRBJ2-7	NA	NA	TGTGCCAGCAGTTACGGGGGCGCGATAAACGAGCAGTACTTC	CASSYGGAINEQYF
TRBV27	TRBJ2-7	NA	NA	TGTGCCCGTCCCTACGAGCAGTACTTC	CARPYEQYF
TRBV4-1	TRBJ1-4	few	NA	TGCGCCAGCAGGAGAGGTGATGAAAAACTGTTTTTT	CASRRGDEKLFF
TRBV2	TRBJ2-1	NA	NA	TGTGCCAGCAGTCAATTCAATGAGCAGTTCTTC	CASSQFNEQFF
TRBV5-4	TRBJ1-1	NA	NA	TGTGCCAGCGTCCTGGACTTGGGGAACACTGAAGCTTTCTTT	CASVLDLGNTEAFF
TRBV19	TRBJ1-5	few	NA	TGTGCCAGTAGTCCCCTCCGGGGGAGTGGCAATCAGCCCCAGCATTTT	CASSPLRGSGNQPQHF
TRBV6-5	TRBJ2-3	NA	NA	TGTGCCAGCAGTTACGAACGCCCGGGCACAGATACGCAGTATTTT	CASSYERPGTDTQYF
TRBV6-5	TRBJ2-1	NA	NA	TGTGCCAGCAGTTACTCGAGTCTTAAAACCTATGAGCAGTTCTTC	CASSYSSLKTYEQFF
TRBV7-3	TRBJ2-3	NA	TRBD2	TGTGCCAGCAGCTCTAGCGGGGGGCCGACAGATACGCAGTATTTT	CASSSSGGPTDTQYF
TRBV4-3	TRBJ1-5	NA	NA	TGCGCCAGCAGCCAAGATAATTGGCGGAATCAGCCCCAGCATTTT	CASSQDNWRNQPQHF
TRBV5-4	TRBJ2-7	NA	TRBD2	TGTGCCAGCAGCTTGGGGGGGGGCTCCTACGAGCAGTACTTC	CASSLGGGSYEQYF
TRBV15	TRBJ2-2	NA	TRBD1	TGTGCCACCTCAACATTAGACAGGGAGCGCAACGGGGAGCTGTTTTTT	CATSTLDRERNGELFF
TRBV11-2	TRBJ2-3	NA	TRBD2	TGTGCCAGCAGCTCCCCGGGACTAGGCTTCTCAGATACGCAGTATTTT	CASSSPGLGFSDTQYF
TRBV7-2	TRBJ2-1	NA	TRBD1	TGTGCCAGCAGCCAGTACGGGACAGGGGGCGCGGATGAGCAGTTCTTC	CASSQYGTGGADEQFF
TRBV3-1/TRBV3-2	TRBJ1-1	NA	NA	TGTGCCAGCAGCCAGGGGCCCGAAGCTTTCTTT	CASSQGPEAFF
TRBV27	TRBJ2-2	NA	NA	TGTGCCAGCAGTCTACGGACAGTGAACACCGGGGAGCTGTTTTTT	CASSLRTVNTGELFF
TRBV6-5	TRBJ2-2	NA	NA	TGTGCCAGCTACGACAGAACGAACACCGGGGAGCTGTTTTTT	CASYDRTNTGELFF
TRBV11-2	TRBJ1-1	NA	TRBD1	TGTGCCAGCAGCTTAGTAGCCCCGGGACAGACTAAACACACTGAAGCTTTCTTT	CASSLVAPGQTKHTEAFF
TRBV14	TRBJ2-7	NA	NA	TGTGCCAGCAGCCAAGTTTCCAGCGGGGAGCAGTACTTC	CASSQVSSGEQYF
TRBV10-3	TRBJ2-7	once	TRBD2	TGTGCCATCAGGAACAGAGAACTAGCGGACTACGAGCAGTACTTC	CAIRNRELADYEQYF
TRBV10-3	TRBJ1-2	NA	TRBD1	TGTGCCAGCGGGGGGGCAGGGGGCCGTGGCTACACCTTC	CASGGAGGRGYTF
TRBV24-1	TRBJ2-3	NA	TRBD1	TGTGCCACCAGTGACCGACAGGGGGCTAGAGATACGCAGTATTTT	CATSDRQGARDTQYF
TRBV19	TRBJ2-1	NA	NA	TGTGCCAGATTCATGGAGCAGTTCTTC	CARFMEQFF